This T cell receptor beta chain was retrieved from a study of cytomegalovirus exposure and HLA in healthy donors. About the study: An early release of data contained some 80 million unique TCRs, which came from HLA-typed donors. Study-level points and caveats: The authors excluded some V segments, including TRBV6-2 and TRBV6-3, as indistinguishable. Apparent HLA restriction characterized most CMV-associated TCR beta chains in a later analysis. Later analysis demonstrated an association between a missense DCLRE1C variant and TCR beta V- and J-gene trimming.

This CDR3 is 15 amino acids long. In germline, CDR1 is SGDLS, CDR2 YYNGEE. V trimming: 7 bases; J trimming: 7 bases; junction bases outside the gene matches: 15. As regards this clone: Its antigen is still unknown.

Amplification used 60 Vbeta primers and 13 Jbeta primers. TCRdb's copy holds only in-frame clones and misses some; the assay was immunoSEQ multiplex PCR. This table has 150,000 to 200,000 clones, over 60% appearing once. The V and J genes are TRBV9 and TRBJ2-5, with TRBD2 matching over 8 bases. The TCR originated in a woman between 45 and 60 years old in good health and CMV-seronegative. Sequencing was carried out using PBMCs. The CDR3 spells CASSGGVAGIGTQYF. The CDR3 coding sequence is TGTGCCAGCTCTGGGGGGGTAGCGGGGATTGGGACCCAGTACTTC. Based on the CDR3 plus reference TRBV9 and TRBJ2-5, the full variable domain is DSGVTQTPKHLITATGQRVTLRCSPRSGDLSVYWYQQSLDQGLQFLIQYYNGEERAKGNILERFSAQQFPDLHSELNLSSLELGDSALYFCASSGGVAGIGTQYFGPGTRLLVL.